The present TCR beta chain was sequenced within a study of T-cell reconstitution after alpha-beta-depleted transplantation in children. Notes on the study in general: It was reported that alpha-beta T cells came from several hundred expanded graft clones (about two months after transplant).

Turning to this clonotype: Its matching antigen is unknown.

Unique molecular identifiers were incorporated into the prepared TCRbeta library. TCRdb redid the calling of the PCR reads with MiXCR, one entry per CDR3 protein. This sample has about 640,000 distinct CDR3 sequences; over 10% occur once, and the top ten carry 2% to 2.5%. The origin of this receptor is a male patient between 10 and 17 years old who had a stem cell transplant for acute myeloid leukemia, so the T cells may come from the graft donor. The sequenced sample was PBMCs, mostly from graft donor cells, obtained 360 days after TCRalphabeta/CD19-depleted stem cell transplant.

CDR3 loop: CASSRRLAGVTDTQYF. The CDR3, as DNA: TGTGCCAGCAGCCGTCGCTTAGCGGGAGTAACAGATACGCAGTATTTT. This chain joins TRBV21-1 and TRBJ2-3; the D call TRBD2 from the table was never checked on the DNA. TRBV21-1 constitutes a pseudogene. The CDR3 length is 16 residues.